One sample yielded the 21 T cell receptor beta chains listed below, sequenced in a study of blood T cell repertoires in COVID-19. The table came from immunoSEQ multiplex PCR; TCRdb's copy has only in-frame clones and leaves some out. Of 210,000 or so clones in the sample, almost 90% were seen once. The sequenced sample was peripheral blood. The receptor source for this set is a young man with active or convalescent COVID-19.

V usage is TRBV30 and J usage is TRBJ1-4; 9 nucleotides align to TRBD1. The length of the CDR3 is 14 residues. Germline CDR1 GTSNPN, CDR2 SVGIG (reference sequence). J lost 7 bases, V lost 3 bases, and 6 bases had no gene match. DNA for the CDR3: TGTGCCTGGAGCGAAGGACAGGGGTTTGAAAAACTGTTTTTT. This codes for CAWSEGQGFEKLFF.

The chain is built from TRBV19 and TRBJ1-2, with TRBD1 as a possible D gene (5 bases). The CDR3 covers 16 residues. Trimming left V 3 bases short and J 7 bases short, with 21 bases between. Per germline, CDR1 LNHDA and CDR2 SQIVND (reference sequence). CDR3 sequence reads: CASSIYPGLSSGGYTF. As DNA, the CDR3 is TGTGCCAGTAGTATCTATCCGGGACTATCTTCTGGTGGCTACACCTTC.

The J gene is TRBJ2-3, the V gene TRBV11-1; the D gene is possibly TRBD1 (5 bases). Germline V gene sequence: CDR1 SGHAT, CDR2 FQDESV (reference sequence). Trimming pared 7 bases from V and 1 base from J, leaving 15 bases between. CDR3 size: 15 residues. In DNA form, the CDR3 reads TGTGCCAGCACCGCATCAGGGTCGGGCACAGATACGCAGTATTTT. It yields the protein CASTASGSGTDTQYF.

This chain connects TRBV24-1 to TRBJ2-1; D possibly corresponds to TRBD2 (5 bases). The CDR3 length is 13 residues. Per germline, CDR1 KGHDR and CDR2 SFDVKD. Trimming pared 6 bases from V and 4 bases from J, leaving 9 bases between. CDR3 residues: CATSNPGYNEQFF. The CDR3 nucleotides are TGTGCCACCAGTAATCCGGGGTACAATGAGCAGTTCTTC.

The chain has TRBV4-2 and TRBJ2-1; tentative D call: TRBD2 (6 bases). The V end was cut by 4 bases, the J end by 7 bases, with 8 bases between. CDR3 size: 12 residues. From germline, CDR1 is LGHNA and CDR2 YNFKEQ. CDR3 in amino acids: CASSLGTNEQFF. The CDR3 nucleotides are TGTGCCAGCAGCCTCGGGACTAATGAGCAGTTCTTC.

This chain joins TRBV14 and TRBJ2-1; maybe TRBD1 (6 bases). From germline, CDR1 is SGHDN and CDR2 FVKESK. The CDR3 consists of 17 residues. The V gene lost 2 bases and the J gene lost 5 bases, with 19 bases spanning the gap. The CDR3 sequence is CASSQFMGQGSHNEQFF. CDR3 DNA sequence: TGTGCCAGCAGCCAATTCATGGGGCAGGGGAGCCACAATGAGCAGTTCTTC.

The chain carries TRBV6-4 and TRBJ2-7; 9 bases match TRBD1. Trimming cost V 2 bases and J 2 bases; bases outside gene matches: 13. CDR1 and CDR2 (germline): MRHNA, SNTAGT. The CDR3 is 18 amino acids. CDR3 nucleotide sequence: TGTGCCAGCAGTGACCTGAGGACAGGGGCTTTTACCGCCTACGAGCAGTACTTC. It encodes CASSDLRTGAFTAYEQYF.

V usage is TRBV19 and J usage is TRBJ2-7; maybe TRBD1 (5 bases). The CDR3 runs 14 residues. The V end lost 2 bases, the J end lost 9 bases, and 17 bases lay between the germline ends. Germline V gives CDR1 LNHDA, CDR2 SQIVND (reference sequence). CDR3 nucleotide sequence: TGTGCCAGTAGTATACGTCAGGACACCCCGACGCAGTACTTC. Its protein product is CASSIRQDTPTQYF.

The chain carries TRBV7-6 and TRBJ1-3; 7 bases are a match to TRBD1. Germline trimming cut 5 bases from V and 4 bases from J; bases unmatched to any gene: 20. This CDR3 has 19 amino acids. Germline V CDR1 and CDR2: SGHVS, FNYEAQ. The CDR3 nucleotides are TGTGCCAGCAGCCCCTCGGTTGGGACAGATTCCCTTGTGGGAAACACCATATATTTT. The encoded protein is CASSPSVGTDSLVGNTIYF.

The V and J genes are TRBV3-1 (or the pseudogene TRBV3-2) and TRBJ1-2; D call uncertain. This CDR3 comprises 14 residues. The V end was cut by 4 bases, the J end by 6 bases, with 15 bases between. CDR1 and CDR2 from the germline V gene are LGHDT and YNNKEL (reference sequence). CDR3 coding DNA: TGTGCCAGCAGCCTCACGAGTGACTCAGATGGCTACACCTTC. It yields the protein CASSLTSDSDGYTF.

The gene calls are TRBV28 and TRBJ1-1, with D tentatively TRBD1 (6 bases). The CDR3 length is 14 residues. The V gene's germline CDR1 is MDHEN and CDR2 SYDVKM. V lost 2 bases and J lost 5, with 12 bases in between. The chain's CDR3 is CASSLRGGRTEAFF. For the CDR3, the DNA is TGTGCCAGCAGTTTACGGGGGGGCCGGACTGAAGCTTTCTTT.

The rearrangement uses TRBV7-8 and TRBJ1-1; no clear D gene. CDR3 length equals 17 residues. The germline CDR1 and CDR2 sequences are SGHVS and FQNEAQ. The V and J ends lost 1 base and 6 bases respectively, with 21 bases between them. The CDR3 region is CASSLGVGGVLEAEAFF. The CDR3 DNA follows: TGTGCCAGCAGCTTAGGCGTTGGCGGGGTCCTGGAGGCTGAAGCTTTCTTT.

The chain has TRBV10-3 and TRBJ2-6, with a possible D match to TRBD2 (5 bases). The V gene's germline CDR1 is ENHRY and CDR2 SYGVKD. The CDR3 has 18 residues. V shed 1 base and J shed 0 bases, with 13 bases lying between them. The CDR3: CAISELATGSSGANVLTF. CDR3 nucleotides: TGTGCCATCAGTGAGTTGGCAACGGGGAGCTCTGGGGCCAACGTCCTGACTTTC.

The V call is TRBV10-3, the J call TRBJ1-2; TRBD1 agrees at 7 bases. V lost 4 bases, J lost 0 bases, and 2 bases stayed unmatched. The CDR3 spans 14 residues. Germline CDR1 is ENHRY and CDR2 is SYGVKD. The CDR3 bases are TGTGCCATCAGTGGGGGACAGCCTAACTATGGCTACACCTTC. Protein: CAISGGQPNYGYTF.

The chain couples TRBV19 to TRBJ1-2; D is undetermined. The CDR3 is made up of 15 amino acids. Per germline, CDR1 LNHDA and CDR2 SQIVND (reference sequence). V was pared by 0 bases and J by 8 bases, with 16 bases between. The CDR3 region is CASSIDRAGIGGYTF. The CDR3 bases are TGTGCCAGTAGTATAGATCGCGCAGGAATTGGGGGCTACACCTTC.

The chain recombines TRBV10-1 with TRBJ2-4; D perhaps matches TRBD2 (5 bases). Germline V gene sequence: CDR1 WNHNN, CDR2 SYGVQD (reference sequence). V lost 4 bases to trimming and J lost 0 bases, with 7 bases between them. The CDR3 is 14 residues long. The CDR3 DNA is TGCGCCAGCAGTGCCCGGGGAGCCAAAAACATTCAGTACTTC. Translation gives CASSARGAKNIQYF.

The J gene is TRBJ1-5, the V gene TRBV3-1 (or the pseudogene TRBV3-2); 8 bases match TRBD1. J gave up 2 bases and V 1 base, and 4 bases lay outside the gene matches. The V gene's germline CDR1 is LGHDT and CDR2 YNNKEL (reference sequence). The CDR3 is made up of 16 amino acids. In DNA form, the CDR3 reads TGTGCCAGCAGCCAAGCTGGGACAGGCGGCAATCAGCCCCAGCATTTT. Its translation is CASSQAGTGGNQPQHF.

This chain's CDR3 is CATRDDRGADTQYF. The CDR3 DNA sequence: TGTGCCACTAGAGATGACAGGGGCGCAGATACGCAGTATTTT. The chain has TRBV19 and TRBJ2-3, with 8 bases identical to TRBD1. V shed 10 bases and J 4 bases; nucleotides not matched to a gene: 10. The germline V gene has CDR1 LNHDA and CDR2 SQIVND (reference sequence). CDR3 length: 14 amino acids.

The chain links TRBV27 to TRBJ2-7, with a possible D match to TRBD2 (6 bases). V was cut by 4 bases and J by 0 bases, with 22 bases left in between. The CDR3 consists of 18 residues. Germline loops: CDR1 MNHEY, CDR2 SMNVEV (reference sequence). CDR3 in amino acids: CASSSHRRAGLSSYEQYF. CDR3 nucleotides: TGTGCCAGCAGTTCCCACAGGAGGGCGGGGCTCAGCTCCTACGAGCAGTACTTC.

V is TRBV18 and J is TRBJ1-1; D possibly corresponds to TRBD1 (6 bases). Germline lookup yields CDR1 KGHSH and CDR2 LQKENI. The CDR3 sequence is 15 residues long. V was pared by 0 bases and J by 1 base, with 9 bases between. The CDR3 DNA reads as TGTGCCAGCTCACCACCGAAGGGGGAGAACACTGAAGCTTTCTTT. Its translation: CASSPPKGENTEAFF.

V gene TRBV11-3 combines with J gene TRBJ2-2; TRBD2 aligns across 11 bases. CDR3 length: 16 residues. The germline V gene has CDR1 SGHNT and CDR2 YENEEA. Unmatched junction bases numbered 2, after V lost 1 base and J lost 4 bases. The CDR3 region is CASSLVLAGVTGELFF. The CDR3 DNA is TGTGCCAGCAGCTTAGTACTAGCGGGAGTCACCGGGGAGCTGTTTTTT.